These 11 T cell receptor beta chains came from one sample sequenced in a study of blood T cell repertoires in COVID-19. Clones were sequenced by immunoSEQ multiplex PCR, and TCRdb holds only the in-frame ones, with some missing. The sample shows around 170,000 clones, about 88% of them seen only once. Sequenced sample: peripheral blood. The origin of the receptors is a man aged 55-75 years with acute or convalescent COVID-19.

The rearrangement uses TRBV3-1 (or the pseudogene TRBV3-2) and TRBJ2-6; possibly TRBD2 for D (5 bases). Per germline, CDR1 LGHDT and CDR2 YNNKEL (reference sequence). The CDR3 covers 14 residues. V dropped 4 bases and J dropped 4 bases, with 8 bases sitting between them. Here the CDR3 reads CASSRAGGANVLTF. CDR3 nucleotides: TGTGCCAGCAGCCGCGCGGGCGGGGCCAACGTCCTGACTTTC.

This clone appeared a few times. The genes are TRBV19 and TRBJ1-5, with TRBD1 matching over 9 bases. In germline, CDR1 is LNHDA, CDR2 SQIVND (reference sequence). This CDR3 is built from 15 residues. V shed 6 bases and J 6 bases; nucleotides not matched to a gene: 9. The CDR3: CASSVGQGMGQPQHF. The CDR3 DNA follows: TGTGCCAGTAGCGTGGGACAGGGAATGGGTCAGCCCCAGCATTTT.

The rearrangement joins TRBV10-3 to TRBJ1-4; TRBD1 matches at 7 bases. Germline CDR1 reads ENHRY; CDR2 reads SYGVKD. J was trimmed by 6 bases and V by 2 bases; bases with no gene match: 3. The CDR3 contains 14 residues. The CDR3 DNA reads as TGTGCCATCAGTGAGGAGACAGGGTATGAAAAACTGTTTTTT. Its protein is CAISEETGYEKLFF.

The chain links TRBV2 to TRBJ2-7; perhaps TRBD2 as D (5 bases). Trimming removed 8 bases from V and 7 bases from J, with 15 bases in between. The CDR3 consists of 12 residues. CDR1 and CDR2 (germline): SNHLY, FYNNEI. The CDR3 DNA follows: TGTGCCAGCGGAGACATAGGGAGTGAGCAGTACGTC. This codes for CASGDIGSEQYV.

The rearrangement joins TRBV7-3 to TRBJ2-2; the match to TRBD1 covers 7 bases. The CDR3 runs to 15 residues. J lost 5 bases, V lost 6 bases, and 9 bases had no gene match. Germline V gives CDR1 SGHTA, CDR2 FQGTGA. DNA for the CDR3: TGTGCCAGCAGTTTAGACAGGGCGTGGACCGGGGAGCTGTTTTTT. Amino acid sequence: CASSLDRAWTGELFF.

V and J are TRBV6-5 and TRBJ1-1; no clear D gene. This CDR3 has 13 residues. The germline V gene has CDR1 MNHEY and CDR2 SVGAGI. The V and J ends lost 1 base and 1 base respectively, with 4 bases between them. This chain's CDR3 is CASSYYTNTEAFF. Written as DNA, the CDR3 is TGTGCCAGCAGTTACTACACGAACACTGAAGCTTTCTTT.

The chain employs TRBV19 and TRBJ2-5; TRBD1 matches 8 bases. Germline V gene data show CDR1 as LNHDA and CDR2 as SQIVND (reference sequence). Losses at the gene ends were 6 bases for V and 2 bases for J; bases not matched to a gene: 8. This CDR3 is built from 15 residues. CDR3 nucleotide sequence: TGTGCCAGTAGCAGCACAGGGGGTACTCAAGAGACCCAGTACTTC. Translating it yields CASSSTGGTQETQYF.

This clone was observed once. The V and J genes are TRBV5-1 and TRBJ2-1, with TRBD2 matching 12 bases. The trim removed 6 bases at V and 5 bases at J, leaving 3 bases unmatched. Germline V lookup: CDR1 SGHRS, CDR2 YFSETQ. The CDR3 runs to 14 residues. The CDR3 is CASNPSGGDNEQFF. The CDR3 DNA follows: TGCGCCAGCAACCCTAGCGGGGGGGACAATGAGCAGTTCTTC.

V is TRBV10-3 and J is TRBJ1-3; tentative D call: TRBD1 (5 bases). Trimming took 6 bases from V and 1 from J, leaving 13 bases between them. Per germline, CDR1 ENHRY and CDR2 SYGVKD. This CDR3 spans 15 amino acids. The CDR3 loop reads CAIRVTEPSGNTIYF. For the CDR3, the DNA is TGTGCCATCAGAGTGACAGAGCCATCTGGAAACACCATATATTTT.

The chain employs TRBV7-9 and TRBJ2-7; perhaps TRBD2 as D (5 bases). CDR3 length equals 15 residues. Trimming shortened V by 5 bases and J by 1 base, and 15 bases separated the two germline ends. Germline CDR1 is SEHNR and CDR2 is FQNEAQ (reference sequence). DNA for the CDR3: TGTGCCAGCAGCCGGTTGGACTCCTTATCCTACGAGCAGTACTTC. Amino acids: CASSRLDSLSYEQYF. Full variable domain (rest looked up from reference TRBV7-9 and TRBJ2-7): DTGVSQNPRHKITKRGQNVTFRCDPISEHNRLYWYRQTLGQGPEFLTYFQNEAQLEKSRLLSDRFSAERPKGSFSTLEIQRTEQGDSAMYLCASSRLDSLSYEQYFGPGTRLTVT.

The chain uses TRBV11-2 and TRBJ1-4; TRBD1 might be the D (5 bases). The germline V gene encodes CDR1 SGHAT and CDR2 FQNNGV. The CDR3 has 13 residues. The V end was cut by 5 bases, the J end by 10 bases, with 14 bases between. The CDR3 sequence is CASSRMGGTKLFF. The CDR3 DNA sequence: TGTGCCAGCAGCCGTATGGGGGGAACAAAACTGTTTTTT.